One sample yielded the 31 T cell receptor beta chains listed below, sequenced in a study of shared clonotypes between healthy human individuals. Clones were sequenced by immunoSEQ multiplex PCR, and TCRdb holds only the in-frame ones, with some missing. The sample includes 2,500,000 or so clones, 80% to 95% seen only once; the top ten take around 0.4%. The source material was naive CD4+ T cells from PBMCs. As to subset: CD45RA+ positively selected. The receptors shown here come from a man aged 18 to 29 in good health. Some clones in this sample may be carry-over from other donors' samples.

The chain combines TRBV7-6 with TRBJ2-7, with 8 bases matching TRBD2. V was clipped by 5 bases and J by 1 base; unmatched bases: 10. This CDR3 region has 16 residues. Germline loops: CDR1 SGHVS, CDR2 FNYEAQ. Here the CDR3 reads CASSAGASGSSYEQYF. The DNA for the CDR3 is TGTGCCAGCAGCGCCGGGGCCAGCGGGAGTTCCTACGAGCAGTACTTC.

This clone appeared a single time. This chain links TRBV7-2 with TRBJ2-2; TRBD2 might be the D (5 bases). The germline V gene encodes CDR1 SGHTA and CDR2 FQGNSA. Trimming took off 6 bases at V and 6 bases at J, with 17 bases between the two ends. This CDR3 spans 15 amino acids. CDR3 region: CASSITSSGSGELFF. In DNA, the CDR3 is TGTGCCAGCAGTATAACTTCGTCGGGATCCGGGGAGCTGTTTTTT.

Comment on this clone: Other nucleotide sequences in the sample specify the same CDR3. V gene TRBV18 combines with J gene TRBJ1-4; a weak D match, TRBD1 (5 bases). Germline V gene lookup returns CDR1 KGHSH and CDR2 LQKENI. The V and J ends lost 3 bases and 7 bases respectively, with 9 bases between them. The CDR3 is made up of 13 amino acids. The CDR3 is CASSPAGGEKLFF. CDR3 nucleotides: TGTGCCAGCTCACCCGCCGGGGGTGAAAAACTGTTTTTT.

V and J are TRBV15 and TRBJ2-3; D gene uncertain. The CDR3 loop spans 15 amino acids. Looked up from germline, CDR1 is LNHNV and CDR2 is YYDKDF (reference sequence). V lost 0 bases, J lost 7 bases, and 14 bases lay in between. CDR3 sequence reads: CATSRDSGFEYTQYF. CDR3 nucleotides: TGTGCCACCAGCAGAGATTCAGGTTTCGAATATACGCAGTATTTT.

The chain has TRBV6-5 and TRBJ1-1; D is unresolved. The V end lost 2 bases, the J end lost 12 bases, and 19 bases lay between the germline ends. This CDR3 comprises 14 residues. The germline V gene has CDR1 MNHEY and CDR2 SVGAGI. The CDR3 is CASSYTDRLKGSFF. The DNA of the CDR3 is TGTGCCAGCAGTTACACCGACCGGCTGAAAGGATCTTTCTTT.

The rearrangement joins TRBV18 to TRBJ2-5; 11 nucleotides align to TRBD2. Trimming at V came to 6 bases and at J to 1 base, leaving 7 bases not matched to a gene. This CDR3 has 16 amino acids. CDR1 and CDR2 (germline): KGHSH, LQKENI. CDR3 in amino acids: CASSLGLAGIQETQYF. Here the CDR3 DNA reads TGTGCCAGCTCCCTCGGACTAGCGGGTATCCAAGAGACCCAGTACTTC.

In the case of this clone: This sample also contains other DNA sequences that code for the same CDR3. The chain recombines TRBV29-1 with TRBJ2-1; D uncertain. This CDR3 comprises 10 residues. Germline V gene sequence: CDR1 SQVTM, CDR2 ANQGSEA. Between the trimmed V and J ends, which lost 5 bases and 8 bases, there was a span of 7 bases. The CDR3 DNA follows: TGCAGCGTTCGTTTCTATGAGCAGTTCTTC. It yields the protein CSVRFYEQFF.

The chain is built from TRBV6-5 and TRBJ2-7; 9 positions agree with TRBD1. After removal of 6 bases from V and 2 bases from J, the junction contained 8 bases not matched to a gene. Germline CDR1 and CDR2: MNHEY and SVGAGI. The CDR3 sequence is 15 residues long. The CDR3 nucleotides are TGTGCCAGCAGCACTACAGGGGGCGCTCCCTACGAGCAGTACTTC. As protein: CASSTTGGAPYEQYF.

The chain is built from TRBV7-9 and TRBJ2-3; D perhaps matches TRBD1 (5 bases). Per the germline V gene, CDR1 is SEHNR and CDR2 is FQNEAQ (reference sequence). Trimming stripped 1 base from V and 3 bases from J, with 14 bases between. The CDR3 extends over 16 amino acids. CDR3 coding DNA: TGTGCCAGCAGCTTAGATGGCAGGGTAGGGACAGATACGCAGTATTTT. It codes for CASSLDGRVGTDTQYF.

Regarding this clone: This sample includes further DNA sequences coding for the same CDR3. V and J are TRBV7-9 and TRBJ1-2; D is perhaps TRBD1 (5 bases). Germline assignment: CDR1 SEHNR and CDR2 FQNEAQ (reference sequence). Deletions cut 1 base from V and 0 bases from J, with 12 bases between. The CDR3 contains 16 residues. The CDR3 region is CASSLGGAEANYGYTF. CDR3 sequence (DNA): TGTGCCAGCAGCTTAGGAGGGGCAGAGGCTAACTATGGCTACACCTTC.

The chain joins TRBV27 to TRBJ2-3; D might be TRBD2 (5 bases). V lost 6 bases and J 3 bases, leaving 7 bases between the germline ends. The V gene's germline CDR1 is MNHEY and CDR2 SMNVEV (reference sequence). CDR3 size: 12 residues. The CDR3, as DNA: TGTGCCAGCAGAACTAGAACAGATACGCAGTATTTT. The encoded protein is CASRTRTDTQYF.

The rearrangement links TRBV5-1 to TRBJ2-4, with D possibly matching TRBD1 (6 bases). Germline V lookup: CDR1 SGHRS, CDR2 YFSETQ. The CDR3 is made up of 14 amino acids. V lost 0 bases, J lost 5 bases, and 9 bases lay in between. The CDR3 here is CASSLVQGQNIQYF. In DNA form, the CDR3 reads TGCGCCAGCAGCTTGGTACAGGGCCAAAACATTCAGTACTTC.

The chain has TRBV27 and TRBJ2-7; the match to TRBD2 covers 11 bases. This CDR3 has 15 residues. The germline V gene has CDR1 MNHEY and CDR2 SMNVEV (reference sequence). Germline trimming cut 2 bases from V and 5 bases from J; bases unmatched to any gene: 5. The CDR3 loop reads CASSLILAGGHEQYF. As DNA, the CDR3 is TGTGCCAGCAGTTTAATTCTAGCGGGAGGCCACGAGCAGTACTTC.

The V call is TRBV4-1, the J call TRBJ2-7, with D perhaps TRBD2 (5 bases). Germline CDR1 and CDR2: MGHRA and YSYEKL. V was pared by 1 base and J by 3 bases, with 13 bases between. CDR3 length equals 15 residues. The DNA of the CDR3 is TGCGCCAGCAGCCAAGGCCAAGACTACCGCTACGAGCAGTACTTC. Translated: CASSQGQDYRYEQYF.

The chain recombines TRBV9 with TRBJ2-7; TRBD2 agrees at 14 bases. Trimming cost V 2 bases and J 2 bases; bases outside gene matches: 3. CDR3 length: 16 residues. Germline V gene lookup returns CDR1 SGDLS and CDR2 YYNGEE. CDR3 in DNA: TGTGCCAGCAGCGTTGGGACTAGCGGGGGCCCCTACGAGCAGTACTTC. Its protein product is CASSVGTSGGPYEQYF.

The rearrangement links TRBV9 to TRBJ1-5; D is uncertain. This CDR3 has 13 amino acids. V was trimmed by 1 base and J by 8 bases, leaving 10 bases between them. The germline CDR1 and CDR2 sequences are SGDLS and YYNGEE. The CDR3 protein is CASSVSPREPQHF. In DNA form, the CDR3 reads TGTGCCAGCAGCGTATCCCCCCGGGAGCCCCAGCATTTT.

This clone was seen a single time. The chain recombines TRBV16 with TRBJ2-2; weak D call: TRBD1 (6 bases). This CDR3 has 14 residues. The ends were cut back, 4 bases at V and 6 bases at J, with 12 bases in the middle. The germline V gene encodes CDR1 KGHSY and CDR2 FQNENV. The CDR3 spells CASSLHTGSGELFF. The DNA for the CDR3 is TGTGCCAGCAGCCTCCACACAGGGTCCGGGGAGCTGTTTTTT.

This rearrangement joins TRBV2 to TRBJ2-2; TRBD1 aligns across 8 bases. CDR1 is SNHLY, CDR2 FYNNEI, per germline. The CDR3 consists of 14 residues. V lost 6 bases and J lost 5; bases outside the gene matches: 5. This CDR3 reads CASRWTGPTGELFF. CDR3 DNA: TGTGCCAGCAGATGGACAGGGCCTACCGGGGAGCTGTTTTTT.

The chain employs TRBV6-6 and TRBJ2-7; TRBD1 aligns across 9 bases. Germline-derived CDR1 and CDR2 are MNHNY and SVGAGI (reference sequence). Losses at the gene ends were 2 bases for V and 6 bases for J; bases not matched to a gene: 11. The length of the CDR3 is 16 residues. The CDR3 loop is CASSYRDRAGKSEQYF. The CDR3 coding sequence is TGTGCCAGCAGTTACCGGGACAGGGCCGGTAAAAGCGAGCAGTACTTC.

This chain uses TRBV9 with TRBJ2-5; D assignment may be TRBD1 or TRBD2 (5 bases each). The CDR3 totals 17 residues. V lost 3 bases to trimming and J lost 2 bases, with 20 bases between them. Germline CDR1 reads SGDLS; CDR2 reads YYNGEE. CDR3 in DNA: TGTGCCAGCAGCGAGGCCCCCGCCGGGACGGGTCAAGAGACCCAGTACTTC. Protein sequence: CASSEAPAGTGQETQYF.

The count of this clone is one. The chain recombines TRBV28 with TRBJ1-5, with D hard to call. This CDR3 spans 12 amino acids. The germline CDR1 and CDR2 sequences are MDHEN and SYDVKM. V was cut by 11 bases and J by 6 bases, with 14 bases left in between. The DNA of the CDR3 is TGTGCCGCTAATGAGCTGGGTCAGCCCCAGCATTTT. This codes for CAANELGQPQHF.

This clone is a singleton in its sample. V gene TRBV23-1 combines with J gene TRBJ1-5; no reliable D call. TRBV23-1 is given ORF status, its function remaining uncertain. Trimming took 6 bases from V and 3 from J, leaving 24 bases between them. This CDR3 region has 18 residues. CDR3 nucleotides: TGCGCCAGCAGGCTTACGCGCCGGGCCCCTGTTGACAATCAGCCCCAGCATTTT. It encodes CASRLTRRAPVDNQPQHF.

This clone was seen a single time. The chain is built from TRBV7-2 and TRBJ1-1; D is unclear. The CDR3 runs to 15 residues. Germline lookup yields CDR1 SGHTA and CDR2 FQGNSA. Trimming stripped 0 bases from V and 0 bases from J, with 8 bases between. CDR3 in amino acids: CASSLAASMNTEAFF. Here the CDR3 DNA reads TGTGCCAGCAGCTTAGCAGCATCCATGAACACTGAAGCTTTCTTT.

The genes are TRBV13 and TRBJ2-6; D call uncertain. The CDR3 contains 14 residues. V lost 4 bases, J lost 1 base, and 5 bases lay in between. Germline CDR1 and CDR2: PRHDT and FYEKMQ (reference sequence). In nucleotides, the CDR3 is TGTGCCAGCAGCTCCCGATCTGGGGCCAACGTCCTGACTTTC. It is translated as CASSSRSGANVLTF.

The chain links TRBV10-3 to TRBJ2-7; the match to TRBD2 covers 9 bases. The CDR3 consists of 15 residues. J gave up 5 bases and V 4 bases, and 9 bases lay outside the gene matches. Germline V gene data show CDR1 as ENHRY and CDR2 as SYGVKD. CDR3 sequence: CAISVISGSSDEQYF. DNA for the CDR3: TGTGCCATCAGTGTTATTAGCGGGAGCTCGGACGAGCAGTACTTC.

The chain is built from TRBV5-4 and TRBJ1-1, with D maybe TRBD1 (5 bases). Germline V gene lookup returns CDR1 SGHNT and CDR2 YYREEE (reference sequence). The CDR3 extends over 12 amino acids. Trimming left V 5 bases short and J 1 base short, with 6 bases between. The CDR3 is CASRGGNTEAFF. The DNA of the CDR3 is TGTGCCAGCAGGGGGGGGAACACTGAAGCTTTCTTT.

V is TRBV9 and J is TRBJ2-1; 12 bases match TRBD2. With V trimmed by 4 bases and J by 9 bases, 8 bases remained unmatched. Germline assignment: CDR1 SGDLS and CDR2 YYNGEE. The CDR3 consists of 15 residues. CDR3 sequence (DNA): TGTGCCAGCAGCCCGGAGCAGACTAGCGGGGGTGAGCAGTTCTTC. This codes for CASSPEQTSGGEQFF.

Note on this clone: A much more abundant neighbour one base away suggests this may be a read error. This CDR3 is also generated by other DNA sequences in the sample. J is TRBJ2-1 and V is TRBV6-5; 9 bases map to TRBD1. CDR1 and CDR2 from the germline V gene are MNHEY and SVGAGI. The trim removed 4 bases at V and 4 bases at J, leaving 2 bases unmatched. There are 14 residues in the CDR3. CDR3 sequence reads: CASSSGTGYNEQFF. In nucleotides, the CDR3 is TGTGCCAGCAGTTCCGGGACAGGGTACAATGAGCAGTTCTTC.

Note on this clone: Additional DNA sequences in this sample encode the identical CDR3. This sequence joins TRBV5-1 and TRBJ2-1; D may correspond to TRBD1 or TRBD2 (5 bases each). The CDR3 sequence is 15 residues long. The V gene's germline CDR1 is SGHRS and CDR2 YFSETQ. Between the trimmed V and J ends, which lost 0 bases and 2 bases, there was a span of 9 bases. The CDR3 reads CASSLGGLTYNEQFF. The CDR3 DNA is TGCGCCAGCAGCTTGGGGGGGTTGACCTACAATGAGCAGTTCTTC.

This sequence joins TRBV28 and TRBJ1-5; D is possibly TRBD1 (6 bases). Looked up from germline, CDR1 is MDHEN and CDR2 is SYDVKM. CDR3 length: 16 residues. V dropped 5 bases and J dropped 6 bases, with 20 bases sitting between them. CDR3 loop: CASSPTGTLGGQPQHF. The CDR3, as DNA: TGTGCCAGCAGTCCGACCGGGACACTCGGGGGTCAGCCCCAGCATTTT.

The chain links TRBV5-1 to TRBJ2-7; D could derive from TRBD1 or TRBD2 (5 bases each). The CDR3 extends over 15 amino acids. Germline CDR1 SGHRS, CDR2 YFSETQ. Trimming removed 0 bases at V and 3 bases at J, with 13 bases between. In nucleotides, the CDR3 is TGCGCCAGCAGCTTGGAAGGGACCTTAAACTACGAGCAGTACTTC. Its protein is CASSLEGTLNYEQYF.